These 21 T cell receptor beta chains were sequenced from one sample in a study of OX40 agonist ivuxolimab in advanced cancers. Sequenced by immunoSEQ multiplex PCR; TCRdb stores in-frame clones only, minus some. The sample shows approximately 50,000 clones, approximately 91% of them seen only once. This specimen consisted of CD4+ or CD8+ T cells sorted from blood, obtained in a trial of the OX40 agonist ivuxolimab. The receptors were sampled from an adult with an advanced solid tumor such as melanoma, head and neck, liver or kidney cancer.

The CDR3 DNA reads as TGTGCCAGTAGGGACAGGGCGCATCAGCCCCAGCATTTT. This translates into CASRDRAHQPQHF. The genes are TRBV19 and TRBJ1-5; TRBD1 aligns across 8 bases. J was trimmed by 5 bases and V by 6 bases; bases with no gene match: 3. The length of the CDR3 is 13 residues. Germline CDR1 and CDR2: LNHDA and SQIVND (reference sequence).

The chain employs TRBV19 and TRBJ2-1; the D gene is possibly TRBD2 (7 bases). Germline loops: CDR1 LNHDA, CDR2 SQIVND (reference sequence). V was clipped by 8 bases and J by 10 bases, with 21 bases between them. This CDR3 is built from 14 residues. CDR3 sequence: CASSGTLTSREQFF. As DNA, the CDR3 is TGTGCCAGTTCCGGGACACTGACTAGCCGAGAGCAGTTCTTC.

The chain uses TRBV28 and TRBJ2-6, with 7 bases fitting TRBD2. The CDR3 has 16 amino acids. The germline V gene has CDR1 MDHEN and CDR2 SYDVKM. The V and J ends lost 6 bases and 0 bases, in that order; junction bases with no gene match: 5. The CDR3 coding sequence is TGTGCCAGCAGCCTCGGGGGGATCTCTGGGGCCAACGTCCTGACTTTC. This codes for CASSLGGISGANVLTF. The complete variable domain, with remaining parts taken from reference TRBV28 and TRBJ2-6, reads DVKVTQSSRYLVKRTGEKVFLECVQDMDHENMFWYRQDPGLGLRLIYFSYDVKMKEKGDIPEGYSVSREKKERFSLILESASTNQTSMYLCASSLGGISGANVLTFGAGSRLTVL.

V gene TRBV9 combines with J gene TRBJ1-3; D is ambiguous. Between the trimmed V and J ends, which lost 0 bases and 6 bases, there was a span of 13 bases. This CDR3 region has 15 residues. Germline V gives CDR1 SGDLS, CDR2 YYNGEE. The CDR3 region has the DNA TGTGCCAGCAGCGTAGGCGGACCAGCCTTAAACACCATATATTTT. Translation gives CASSVGGPALNTIYF.

The chain combines TRBV4-1 with TRBJ2-6; TRBD1 matches at 8 bases. The V gene's germline CDR1 is MGHRA and CDR2 YSYEKL. V gave up 4 bases and J gave up 4 bases; unmatched junction bases: 12. The CDR3 runs to 18 residues. The CDR3 protein is CASSPSGQGAGGANVLTF. In nucleotides, the CDR3 is TGCGCCAGCAGCCCCTCCGGGCAGGGGGCAGGAGGGGCCAACGTCCTGACTTTC.

This sequence joins TRBV6-5 and TRBJ1-5; no firm D call. CDR1 is MNHEY and CDR2 is SVGAGI in the germline V gene. CDR3 size: 13 residues. The ends were cut back, 4 bases at V and 1 base at J, with 5 bases in the middle. The CDR3 DNA reads TGTGCCAGCAGTTCCTACAGCAATCAGCCCCAGCATTTT. The encoded protein is CASSSYSNQPQHF.

The chain has TRBV19 and TRBJ2-1; D is possibly TRBD1 (6 bases). The length of the CDR3 is 15 residues. V shed 6 bases and J shed 5 bases, with 17 bases lying between them. CDR1 is LNHDA, CDR2 SQIVND, per germline (reference sequence). CDR3 loop: CASSLPGQGNNEQFF. The CDR3 region has the DNA TGTGCCAGTAGCCTCCCGGGACAAGGGAACAATGAGCAGTTCTTC.

This clone has a single count. Germline and junction disagree at one end, which may indicate a read error. The sample carries other DNA sequences with the same CDR3. The chain has TRBV11-3 and TRBJ1-1; TRBD1 matches 7 bases. This CDR3 has 14 amino acids. The germline V gene encodes CDR1 SGHNT and CDR2 YENEEA. The CDR3: CASSLEVGGAEAFF. For the CDR3, the DNA is TGTGCCAGCAGTTTAGAAGTAGGGGGCGCTGAAGCTTTCTTT. The full variable domain, in which reference TRBV11-3 and TRBJ1-1 provide the parts outside the CDR3, is EAGVVQSPRYKIIEKKQPVAFWCNPISGHNTLYWYLQNLGQGPELLIRYENEEAVDDSQLPKDRFSAERLKGVDSTLKIQPAELGDSAVYLCASSLEVGGAEAFFGQGTRLTVV.

A remark on this clone: A read error may account for a junction end that differs from germline. The chain is built from TRBV5-1 and TRBJ2-1; 12 positions agree with TRBD2. Germline lookup yields CDR1 SGHRS and CDR2 YFSETQ. There are 15 residues in the CDR3. The CDR3 DNA reads TGCGCCAACAGCCTCGGACTAGCGGGAAACAATGAGCAGTTCTTC. Amino acids: CANSLGLAGNNEQFF.

The CDR3 sequence is CASSVVQGAGELFF. DNA of the CDR3: TGTGCCAGCAGCGTAGTGCAGGGGGCCGGGGAGCTGTTTTTT. V is TRBV9 and J is TRBJ2-2; TRBD1 matches at 7 bases. Germline values: CDR1 SGDLS, CDR2 YYNGEE. CDR3 length: 14 residues. With V trimmed by 0 bases and J by 6 bases, 2 bases remained unmatched.

Written as DNA, the CDR3 is TGTGCCAGCAGCGGGACAGGGCGAGAGCAGTACTTC. Translated: CASSGTGREQYF. The chain recombines TRBV9 with TRBJ2-7, with 8 bases fitting TRBD1. The V and J ends lost 3 bases and 7 bases, in that order; junction bases with no gene match: 3. The CDR3 covers 12 residues. The germline V gene has CDR1 SGDLS and CDR2 YYNGEE.

This chain connects TRBV10-2 to TRBJ2-7; 7 bases map to TRBD1. The CDR3 contains 11 residues. Germline CDR1 WSHSY, CDR2 SAAADI. Trimming took 6 bases from V and 6 from J; bases not matched to a gene: 2. The CDR3 sequence: CASRRQGEQYF. In DNA, the CDR3 is TGCGCCAGCAGACGACAGGGCGAGCAGTACTTC.

The chain recombines TRBV27 with TRBJ1-5; D perhaps matches TRBD1 (5 bases). The CDR3 has 16 amino acids. The germline CDR1 and CDR2 sequences are MNHEY and SMNVEV (reference sequence). V was pared by 2 bases and J by 2 bases, with 13 bases between. The CDR3 spells CASSLRQNSRNQPQHF. The CDR3 nucleotides read TGTGCCAGCAGTTTACGACAGAACTCCCGCAATCAGCCCCAGCATTTT.

The V and J genes are TRBV19 and TRBJ2-3; TRBD2 might be the D (5 bases). Germline assignment: CDR1 LNHDA and CDR2 SQIVND (reference sequence). The CDR3 loop spans 13 amino acids. The V end lost 6 bases, the J end lost 0 bases, and 7 bases lay between the germline ends. The CDR3 loop reads CASSDYSTDTQYF. The CDR3 DNA follows: TGTGCCAGTAGCGACTACAGCACAGATACGCAGTATTTT.

V gene TRBV12-5 combines with J gene TRBJ2-3; maybe TRBD2 (6 bases). Between the trimmed V and J ends, which lost 3 bases and 4 bases, there was a span of 20 bases. CDR3 length: 17 amino acids. Looked up from germline, CDR1 is LGHNT and CDR2 is FRNRAP. CDR3 in amino acids: CASGFTRTGVGADTQYF. CDR3 bases: TGTGCTAGTGGTTTCACCCGTACGGGAGTTGGCGCAGATACGCAGTATTTT.

The chain has TRBV11-3 and TRBJ2-5; unclear D gene. This CDR3 region has 15 residues. Germline V gene data show CDR1 as SGHNT and CDR2 as YENEEA. V gave up 7 bases and J gave up 2 bases, with 17 bases separating them. CDR3 nucleotides: TGTGCCAGCACCCTTAATGATCCAGGACAAGAGACCCAGTACTTC. It is translated as CASTLNDPGQETQYF.

The V and J genes are TRBV29-1 and TRBJ2-3; no firm D call. V shed 3 bases and J shed 2 bases, with 6 bases lying between them. CDR3 length: 12 residues. Per germline, CDR1 SQVTM and CDR2 ANQGSEA. This CDR3 reads CSVDEYTDTQYF. As DNA, the CDR3 is TGCAGCGTTGACGAGTACACAGATACGCAGTATTTT.

This clone showed up just a few times. The rearrangement joins TRBV18 to TRBJ2-7; 8 bases are a match to TRBD2. Looked up from germline, CDR1 is KGHSH and CDR2 is LQKENI. J was trimmed by 1 base and V by 6 bases; bases with no gene match: 5. CDR3 size: 14 residues. The CDR3 nucleotides are TGTGCCAGCTCGGGGGCGGGAGGATCCTACGAGCAGTACTTC. Its translation is CASSGAGGSYEQYF.

The V gene is TRBV4-2, the J gene TRBJ2-1, with D uncertain. The CDR3 is 14 amino acids. The V and J ends lost 0 bases and 7 bases respectively, with 10 bases between them. Germline loops: CDR1 LGHNA, CDR2 YNFKEQ. In DNA form, the CDR3 reads TGTGCCAGCAGCCAAGAAGGAGTATGGAATGAGCAGTTCTTC. This gives the protein CASSQEGVWNEQFF.

Remarks on this clone: This same CDR3 is encoded by further DNA sequences in the sample. J is TRBJ2-3 and V is TRBV27; D uncertain. V lost 9 bases and J lost 6, with 7 bases in between. Germline values: CDR1 MNHEY, CDR2 SMNVEV (reference sequence). There are 10 residues in the CDR3. CDR3 sequence: CASTPDTQYF. DNA for the CDR3: TGTGCCAGTACACCGGATACGCAGTATTTT.

This clone was detected only a few times. This chain connects TRBV7-9 to TRBJ2-1; 7 bases agree with TRBD1. This CDR3 has 15 amino acids. Germline CDR1 SEHNR, CDR2 FQNEAQ (reference sequence). V shed 4 bases and J 0 bases; nucleotides not matched to a gene: 3. The CDR3 bases are TGTGCCAGCAGCTCCCCAGGGGGCTCCTACAATGAGCAGTTCTTC. Its protein product is CASSSPGGSYNEQFF.